This T cell receptor beta chain stems from a study of immune evolution from preneoplasia to lung adenocarcinoma (dated by TCRdb to about 2021). At the level of the whole study: No AAH lesions showed HLA loss of heterozygosity, compared with over 6% of AIS, less than 18% of MIA and about a third of ADC lesions. Resected precursor lesions (AAH, AIS, MIA) and invasive adenocarcinomas were compared against paired morphologically normal lung tissue. A total of some 51 patients contributed TCR sequencing data. Sample size was determined by specimen availability and not by a prior power calculation. According to the study, around 100 samples were used for TCR sequencing. The study combined immune gene expression, TCR sequencing and multiplex immunofluorescence to profile immune contexture across lung adenocarcinoma precursors and invasive adenocarcinoma. Whole exome sequencing and methylation data from the same cohort of nodules were integrated with the immune data. The overall cohort comprised approximately 53 patients with pulmonary nodules who underwent surgical resection. POLYSOLVER was used to infer Class I HLA alleles from exome data, and LOHHLA was used to detect allele-specific HLA loss.

Findings and caveats that apply to the study as a whole: T cell clonality was highest in KRAS-mutant nodules compared with EGFR-mutant or double wild-type lesions. The highest clonality was observed in normal lung, whereas higher T cell density and diversity but lower clonality appeared to be present in later-stage lesions. Top T cell clone frequencies were highest in normal lung and appeared to decrease progressively from AAH through AIS, MIA and invasive adenocarcinoma. Because every patient came from Japan and China, how well the results apply to Western populations was uncertain. The findings reflected association rather than direct causation, and larger cohorts with long-term follow-up and longitudinal biopsies were considered necessary.

CDR1 and CDR2 (SGHNT, YYREEE) derive from the germline V gene (reference sequence). CDR3 length: 15 amino acids, cysteine to phenylalanine. The retained sequence is limited to the CDR3, 45 bases, with the frame set at the first base. The immunoSEQ hsTCRbeta Kit was used to sequence TCR beta CDR3 regions from DNA. Regarding the original processing steps: TCR sequencing data were analysed with the ImmunoSEQ Analyzer. T cell clonality was defined as 1 minus Pielou's evenness, calculated on productive rearrangements. The inverse Simpson index, applied to productive templates, was used to measure T cell diversity. T cell density was TCR beta template counts normalized to usable DNA, estimated by amplifying and sequencing housekeeping genes. Two-sided Kruskal-Wallis tests were used to compare TCR metrics between histologic stages. TCRdb took this table from immuneACCESS and kept in-frame rearrangements with V and J called. Such tables lack part of the clones; where checked against another copy, unresolved V genes explain under half of the gap, and the rest is unexplained. Clonal size and the V and J genes are those of that table, whereas D and trimming came from the DNA. The sample data list around 7,400 clones, and about four fifths of these were observed just once. Around 8.8% of the sample rests with the top ten.

This clone has only one observation. Its antigen remains undetermined. Nothing much larger sits one base from this clone, and base qualities are not available. Between 2014 and 2017, the patients underwent resection in either Japan or China. Histologic diagnosis of each case was confirmed independently by two lung cancer pathologists on H&E slides. To enrich premalignant or tumor cells for nucleic acid extraction, macro-dissection was performed after pathologic assessment. The AllPrep DNA/RNA FFPE Kit was used to isolate DNA from FFPE tissue. The chain links TRBV5-4 with TRBJ2-5; the D gene identity is not certain. The assigned J gene may be wrong: the sequence end matches TRBJ2-7 better. The TCR originated in a person aged 65 to 85 with lung adenocarcinoma. Sequencing was carried out using FFPE minimally invasive lung adenocarcinoma tissue. The sample's cell subset or site, from its label and the paper: micro-invasive lung adenocarcinoma (MIA). The CDR3 is CASSLASRPPYEQYF. The nucleotide sequence is TGTGCCAGCAGCTTGGCCTCAAGGCCCCCCTACGAGCAGTACTTC.